This T cell receptor beta chain was documented in a study of a mutant IDH1 vaccine in newly diagnosed glioma. Across the whole study: The sex distribution of treated patients was 62.5% male and about 40% female, with a mean age of approximately 40 years. Study findings and constraints: Roughly 93% of patients showed vaccine-induced immune responses across multiple MHC alleles. Changes to the top peripheral T cell clonotypes appeared unrelated to pseudoprogression.

Time point here: baseline, week 1 (first vaccination visit). Regarding treatment: pre-vaccination baseline after standard-of-care therapy. New WHO grade 3 or 4 astrocytomas that were IDH1-mutant and ATRX-lost had been found in donors. TCRdb's table, derived via immunoSEQ multiplex PCR, lists solely in-frame clones and lacks some. The repertoire includes 99,000 or so clones, around nine tenths of them detected once, and approximately 0.58% sits in the top ten. This CDR3 contains 11 residues. V shed 2 bases and J shed 10 bases, with 8 bases lying between them. Looked up from germline, CDR1 is LNHNV and CDR2 is YYDKDF (reference sequence). A remark on this clone: The antigen remains unidentified.

The input for sequencing was PBMCs, taken from a glioma patient treated with radiotherapy, temozolomide or both. The TCR comes from a woman in her forties or fifties with glioma. The chain combines TRBV15 with TRBJ1-2, with D possibly TRBD1 on 6 matching bases. The CDR3 coding sequence is TGTGCCACCAGCAGACAGGGGCCCTACACCTTC. Protein: CATSRQGPYTF.